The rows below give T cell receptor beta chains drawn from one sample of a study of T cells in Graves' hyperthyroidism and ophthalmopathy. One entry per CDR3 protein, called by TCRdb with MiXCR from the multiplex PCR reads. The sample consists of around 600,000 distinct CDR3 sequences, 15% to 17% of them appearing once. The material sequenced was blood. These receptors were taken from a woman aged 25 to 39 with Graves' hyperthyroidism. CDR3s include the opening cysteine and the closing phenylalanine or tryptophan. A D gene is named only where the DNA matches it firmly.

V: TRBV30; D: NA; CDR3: CAWSRVTQLNNEQFF
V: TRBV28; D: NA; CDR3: CASSWGAHNSPLHF
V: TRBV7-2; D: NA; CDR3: CASSQGFANEQLFF
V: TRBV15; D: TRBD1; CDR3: CATSRKQGMGETQYF
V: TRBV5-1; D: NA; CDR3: CASGLNINQPQHF
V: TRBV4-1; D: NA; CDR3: CASSPARSYEQYF
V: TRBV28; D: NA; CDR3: CASRQGEGWSPLHF
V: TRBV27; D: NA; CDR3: CASSPPDGPDTDTQYF
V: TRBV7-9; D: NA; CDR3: CASSRDGVMEKLFF
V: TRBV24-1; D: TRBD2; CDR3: CATSGIGGGSSTGELFF
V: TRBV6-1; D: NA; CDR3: CASSDVWGSNQPQHF
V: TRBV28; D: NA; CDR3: CASSLNTAGRYGYTF
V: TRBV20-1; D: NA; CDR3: CSAALSWGMNTEAFF
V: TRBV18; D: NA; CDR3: CASSPPGQAGNTIYF
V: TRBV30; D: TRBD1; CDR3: CAWNRGGYGYTF
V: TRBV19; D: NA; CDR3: CASSISGTFNEQFF